This is a list of T cell receptor beta chains from one sample in a study of T cells in Graves' hyperthyroidism and ophthalmopathy. Via MiXCR, TCRdb re-called the multiplex PCR reads, giving one row per CDR3 protein. The sample includes roughly 400,000 distinct CDR3 sequences, 11% to 15% of them seen just once. Sequenced input: blood. These TCRs come from a man aged 45 to 65 with Graves' ophthalmopathy. The CDR3 runs from the conserved cysteine through the conserved F or W. A D gene is named only where the DNA matches it firmly. Clone size appears in some rows only: once, few, many, or a class for an expanded clone.

size: .
J: TRBJ1-1
V: TRBV7-9
D: TRBD1
DNA: TGTGCCAGCAGCTCCTCGACAGGGGACACTGAAGCTTTCTTT
CDR3: CASSSSTGDTEAFF

size: few
J: TRBJ2-3
V: TRBV2
D: TRBD1
DNA: TGTGCCAGCAGGAAGAGGGACAGGGAACCAGATACGCAGTATTTT
CDR3: CASRKRDREPDTQYF

size: few
J: TRBJ1-5
V: TRBV19
D: .
DNA: TGTGCCAGTAGTGTGGGGTCGGGGACCAATCAGCCCCAGCATTTT
CDR3: CASSVGSGTNQPQHF

size: few
J: TRBJ2-3
V: TRBV28
D: .
DNA: TGTGCCAGCAGTTTCGGGGGACCCCCGGTGGATACGCAGTATTTT
CDR3: CASSFGGPPVDTQYF

size: many
J: TRBJ2-7
V: TRBV6-1
D: TRBD2
DNA: TGTGCCAGCAGACTAGCGCTCGACGAGCAGTACTTC
CDR3: CASRLALDEQYF

size: few
J: TRBJ2-5
V: TRBV2
D: TRBD2
DNA: TGTGCCAGCAGAAACTGGGGGGGTGAGACCCAGTACTTC
CDR3: CASRNWGGETQYF

size: many
J: TRBJ1-3
V: TRBV18
D: .
DNA: TGTGCCAGCTCACCCAACTCTGGAAACACCATATATTTT
CDR3: CASSPNSGNTIYF

size: .
J: TRBJ2-5
V: TRBV7-7
D: .
DNA: TGTGCTAGCAGCCACGGACAGCAAGAGACCCAGTACTTC
CDR3: CASSHGQQETQYF

size: .
J: TRBJ2-1
V: TRBV20-1
D: .
DNA: TGCAGTGCTGCTGACAGGCGGCTCGGGGGCAATGAGCAGTTCTTC
CDR3: CSAADRRLGGNEQFF

size: many
J: TRBJ2-7
V: TRBV30
D: TRBD1
DNA: TGTGCCTGGAGTGTACGCTGGACAGGGGACGAGCAGTACTTC
CDR3: CAWSVRWTGDEQYF

size: many
J: TRBJ1-2
V: TRBV20-1
D: .
DNA: TGCAGTGCTAGACCCGACGCCTATGGCTACACCTTC
CDR3: CSARPDAYGYTF

size: .
J: TRBJ2-1
V: TRBV29-1
D: TRBD2
DNA: TGCAGCGTGGATCGAAGCGGGAGCTGGGTTAACAATGAGCAGTTCTTC
CDR3: CSVDRSGSWVNNEQFF

size: few
J: TRBJ2-6
V: TRBV19
D: .
DNA: TGTGCCAGTACCCCCGCCAGGGGATCAGCTTTTGGGGCCAACGTCCTGACTTTC
CDR3: CASTPARGSAFGANVLTF

size: few
J: TRBJ1-2
V: TRBV20-1
D: .
DNA: TGCAGTGCCCCCGCCGAATCACAGGGACACTATGGCTACACCTTC
CDR3: CSAPAESQGHYGYTF

size: .
J: TRBJ1-2
V: TRBV29-1
D: TRBD1
DNA: TGCAGCGTTGAAGATAGGGCAGGGGGGGATGGCTACACCTTC
CDR3: CSVEDRAGGDGYTF

size: many
J: TRBJ2-3
V: TRBV2
D: .
DNA: TGTGCCAGCAGTGCCCATACAGATACGCAGTATTTT
CDR3: CASSAHTDTQYF

size: .
J: TRBJ2-2
V: TRBV20-1
D: TRBD2
DNA: TGCAGTGCTAGTAAGCTAGCGGGAGGAAACACCGGGGGGCTGTTTTTT
CDR3: CSASKLAGGNTGGLFF

size: many
J: TRBJ2-1
V: TRBV12-3/TRBV12-4
D: TRBD2
DNA: TGTGCCAGCAGTCTTCTACTTGGACTAGCGGGGAGCTCCTACAATGAGCAGTTCTTC
CDR3: CASSLLLGLAGSSYNEQFF

size: many
J: TRBJ2-7
V: TRBV5-1
D: TRBD2
DNA: TGTGCCAGCAGTTTAGGGCTAGCGGGGGCCTACGAGCAGTACTTC
CDR3: CASSLGLAGAYEQYF

size: .
J: TRBJ2-2
V: TRBV5-4
D: .
DNA: TGTGCCAGCAGCAAAACAGACGGGAACACCGGGGAGCTGTTTTTT
CDR3: CASSKTDGNTGELFF

size: many
J: TRBJ1-5
V: TRBV6-1
D: .
DNA: TGTGCCGGCAGAGTACGGGACCCCAGGTCAACCTATACGAGCAATCAGCCCCAGCATTTT
CDR3: CAGRVRDPRSTYTSNQPQHF

size: many
J: TRBJ1-4
V: TRBV30
D: TRBD1
DNA: TGTGCCTGGAGGGGGACAGTTTTTAATGAAAAACTGTTTTTT
CDR3: CAWRGTVFNEKLFF

size: few
J: TRBJ2-7
V: TRBV5-1
D: TRBD2
DNA: TGCGCCAGCAGCTTCCTAGCGGGAGGTATAGGCTACGAGCAGTACTTC
CDR3: CASSFLAGGIGYEQYF

size: many
J: TRBJ2-1
V: TRBV12-3/TRBV12-4
D: TRBD2
DNA: TGTGCCAGCAGTTTCGTAGCGGGGGTCTACAATGAGCAGTTCTTC
CDR3: CASSFVAGVYNEQFF

size: .
J: TRBJ1-2
V: TRBV27
D: TRBD1
DNA: TGTGCCAGCAGTTTGTGGCCATCCGGGACAGGGAACTATGGCTACACCTTC
CDR3: CASSLWPSGTGNYGYTF

size: few
J: TRBJ2-2
V: TRBV5-1
D: TRBD1
DNA: TGCGCCAGCAGCCAAGGACAGGGGAGTTTGGGGGAGCTGTTTTTT
CDR3: CASSQGQGSLGELFF

size: few
J: TRBJ2-1
V: TRBV15
D: .
DNA: TGTGCCACCAGCAGAGAGCTAAAGGGGGGAGATGAGCAGTTCTTC
CDR3: CATSRELKGGDEQFF

size: few
J: TRBJ2-1
V: TRBV24-1
D: TRBD2
DNA: TGTGCCACCAGTGGTTCTAAGCGGGAGGAAAATTACAATGAGCAGTTCTTC
CDR3: CATSGSKREENYNEQFF

size: .
J: TRBJ2-7
V: TRBV7-8
D: TRBD1
DNA: TGTGCCAGCAGCCAACCAGACAGGGGACGTTCCTACGAGCAGTACTTC
CDR3: CASSQPDRGRSYEQYF

size: many
J: TRBJ2-5
V: TRBV3-1
D: .
DNA: TGTGCCAGCAGCCAAGAAGAAGGGGGGCGTGCAACCCAAGAGACCCAGTACTTC
CDR3: CASSQEEGGRATQETQYF

size: many
J: TRBJ1-1
V: TRBV6-7
D: TRBD1
DNA: TGTGCCAGCTTTGGGACAGGGGAGAACACTGAAGCTTTCTTT
CDR3: CASFGTGENTEAFF

size: .
J: TRBJ2-1
V: TRBV10-3
D: .
DNA: TGTGCCATGGGGCCCAATGAGCAGTTCTTC
CDR3: CAMGPNEQFF

size: many
J: TRBJ2-2
V: TRBV6-5
D: .
DNA: TGTGCCAGCAGTTACTCTGGCGGAGGGAGTTCCTTTTACACCGGGGAGCTGTTTTTT
CDR3: CASSYSGGGSSFYTGELFF

size: few
J: TRBJ2-1
V: TRBV7-9
D: .
DNA: TGTGCCAGCAGCTACAGGGCTATTCTCTACAATGAGCAGTTCTTC
CDR3: CASSYRAILYNEQFF

size: many
J: TRBJ2-3
V: TRBV6-1
D: TRBD2
DNA: TGTGCCAGCAGTGAAGCGCTTCTGCGGGAGAGCGGAGATACGCAGTATTTT
CDR3: CASSEALLRESGDTQYF

size: many
J: TRBJ2-4
V: TRBV7-2
D: .
DNA: TGTGCCAGCAGCTTATCGGGGTACATAGCCAAAAACATTCAGTACTTC
CDR3: CASSLSGYIAKNIQYF

size: many
J: TRBJ2-3
V: TRBV7-2
D: TRBD2
DNA: TGTGCCAGCAGCGTCCGTGCCTCTAGCGGGACACGCACAGATACGCAGTATTTT
CDR3: CASSVRASSGTRTDTQYF

size: many
J: TRBJ1-1
V: TRBV5-1
D: .
DNA: TGCGCCAGCAGCTTGACCGAAAAGGGGTACACTGAAGCTTTCTTT
CDR3: CASSLTEKGYTEAFF

size: .
J: TRBJ1-2
V: TRBV29-1
D: .
DNA: TGCAGCGTCGACCCTGAGAGGGATGGTGGCTGCACCTTC
CDR3: CSVDPERDGGCTF

size: .
J: TRBJ2-5
V: TRBV5-4
D: .
DNA: TGTGCCAGCACCCGGAGCAACCAAGAGACCCAGTACTTC
CDR3: CASTRSNQETQYF

size: many
J: TRBJ2-1
V: TRBV5-5
D: TRBD1
DNA: TGTGCCAGCAGCCCGGCCGGGACAGGCTTTTTCAATGAGCAGTTCTTC
CDR3: CASSPAGTGFFNEQFF

size: .
J: TRBJ1-1
V: TRBV29-1
D: .
DNA: TGCAGCGTTAGGACAACGAACACTGAAGCTTTCTTT
CDR3: CSVRTTNTEAFF

size: many
J: TRBJ2-7
V: TRBV3-1
D: .
DNA: TGTGCCAGCAGCCAATCTAGGCCTAGCTACGAGCAGTACTTC
CDR3: CASSQSRPSYEQYF

size: many
J: TRBJ1-2
V: TRBV27
D: TRBD1
DNA: TGTGCCAGCAGTTTATCTCCAGGGGGCGATAGTGGCTACACCTTC
CDR3: CASSLSPGGDSGYTF

size: many
J: TRBJ2-5
V: TRBV7-9
D: .
DNA: TGTGCCAGCAGCTTAGTGCGGGGGCGCCGGGAGACCCAGTACTTC
CDR3: CASSLVRGRRETQYF

size: many
J: TRBJ2-3
V: TRBV20-1
D: .
DNA: TGCAGTACGGGTAAAGGGGGTCGCACAGATACGCAGTATTTT
CDR3: CSTGKGGRTDTQYF

size: many
J: TRBJ1-3
V: TRBV3-1
D: .
DNA: TGTGCCAGCAGCGCGGACGGAGTTTCCTTACACACCATATATTTT
CDR3: CASSADGVSLHTIYF

size: few
J: TRBJ2-1
V: TRBV6-1
D: TRBD2
DNA: TGTGCCAGCAGTGGTGGGCTAGCGGGAGGACCCCCGTTCTTC
CDR3: CASSGGLAGGPPFF

size: .
J: TRBJ2-2
V: TRBV5-4
D: .
DNA: TGTGCCAGCAGCTTGGTTGATGGGGAGCTGTTTTTT
CDR3: CASSLVDGELFF

size: many
J: TRBJ1-1
V: TRBV12-3/TRBV12-4
D: .
DNA: TGTGCCAGCACCTTCGGAGGCAGTGAAGCTTTCTTT
CDR3: CASTFGGSEAFF

size: many
J: TRBJ1-4
V: TRBV2
D: .
DNA: TGTGCCAGCAGGCTGCTAACAACTAATGAAAAACTGTTTTTT
CDR3: CASRLLTTNEKLFF

size: .
J: TRBJ2-7
V: TRBV19
D: .
DNA: TGTGCCAGTAAGGAAGCCAATACCTATCGCGAGCAGTACTTC
CDR3: CASKEANTYREQYF

size: many
J: TRBJ2-7
V: TRBV20-1
D: TRBD2
DNA: TGCAGTGCAAGAGCGGGAGGGCCCTACGAGCAGTACTTC
CDR3: CSARAGGPYEQYF

size: .
J: TRBJ1-4
V: TRBV29-1
D: TRBD1
DNA: TGCAGCGTTGCAGGGGGCGATGAAAAACTGTTTTTT
CDR3: CSVAGGDEKLFF

size: few
J: TRBJ2-1
V: TRBV6-1
D: TRBD2
DNA: TGTGCCAGCAGTAGACTAGCGGGAGTCTATGAGCAGTTCTTC
CDR3: CASSRLAGVYEQFF